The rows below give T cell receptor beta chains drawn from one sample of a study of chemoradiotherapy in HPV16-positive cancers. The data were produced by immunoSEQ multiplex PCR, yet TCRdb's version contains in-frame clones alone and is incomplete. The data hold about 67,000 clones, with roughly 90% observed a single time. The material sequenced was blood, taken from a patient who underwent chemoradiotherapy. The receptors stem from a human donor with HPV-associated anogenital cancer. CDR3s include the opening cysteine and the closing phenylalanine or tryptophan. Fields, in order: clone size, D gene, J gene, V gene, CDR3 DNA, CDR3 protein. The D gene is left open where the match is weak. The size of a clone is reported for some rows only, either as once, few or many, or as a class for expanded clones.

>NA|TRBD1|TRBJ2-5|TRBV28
TGTGCCAGCAGCTTCTCCAGGGGGCGCGGGGAGACCCAGTACTTC
CASSFSRGRGETQYF
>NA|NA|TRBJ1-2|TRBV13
TGTGCCAGCAGCTTAGTCGGAGAGGGTGGCTACACCTTC
CASSLVGEGGYTF
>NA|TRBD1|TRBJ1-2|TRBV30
TGTGCCTGGAGCCGGGACAGGGAGAATGGCTACACCTTC
CAWSRDRENGYTF
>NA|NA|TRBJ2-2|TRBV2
TGTGCCACCCGACCGGAGGGGGGGCCCACCGGGGAGCTGTTTTTT
CATRPEGGPTGELFF
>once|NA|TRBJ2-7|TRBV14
TGTGCCAGCAGCCAAGTCCTCGTGGGAGAGCAGTACTTC
CASSQVLVGEQYF
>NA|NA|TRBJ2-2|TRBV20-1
TGCAGTGCTAGATATACCGGGGAGCTGTTTTTT
CSARYTGELFF
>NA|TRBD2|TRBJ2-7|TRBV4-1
TGCGCCAGCAGCCAAGATATAGCGGGAGGGCGCGAGCAGTACTTC
CASSQDIAGGREQYF
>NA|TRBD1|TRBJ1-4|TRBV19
TGTGCCAGTAGTACGGGACAGGGACATGAAAAACTGTTTTTT
CASSTGQGHEKLFF
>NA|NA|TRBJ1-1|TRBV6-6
TGTGCCAGCAGTTACAGACACCTGAACACTGAAGCTTTCTTT
CASSYRHLNTEAFF
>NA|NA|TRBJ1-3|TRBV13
TGTGCCAGCAGCCGGGGGCAAGGCGCTGGAAACACCATATATTTT
CASSRGQGAGNTIYF
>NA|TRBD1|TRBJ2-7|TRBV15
TGTGCCACCAGCAGACCGGGACAGACCTACGAGCAGTACTTC
CATSRPGQTYEQYF
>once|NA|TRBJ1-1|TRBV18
TGTGCCAGCTCACCAGGGGTGAACACTGAAGCTTTCTTT
CASSPGVNTEAFF
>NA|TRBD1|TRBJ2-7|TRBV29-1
TGCAGCGTTGGGGGGACAGGGAGCTCCTACGAGCAGTACTTC
CSVGGTGSSYEQYF
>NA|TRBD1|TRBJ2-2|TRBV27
TGTGCCAGCAGTCGGGACAGGGGCACCGGGGAGCTGTTTTTT
CASSRDRGTGELFF
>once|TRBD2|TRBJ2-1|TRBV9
TGTGCCAGCAGCAATAGCGGGAGGGCCGGGGATGAGCAGTTCTTC
CASSNSGRAGDEQFF
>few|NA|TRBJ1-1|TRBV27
TGTGCCAGCAGTTTACACCGAGGTTCCACTGAAGCTTTCTTT
CASSLHRGSTEAFF
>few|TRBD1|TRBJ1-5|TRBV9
TGTGCCAGCAGCGTTACAGGGGAAATTCAGCCCCAGCATTTT
CASSVTGEIQPQHF
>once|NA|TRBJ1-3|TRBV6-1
TGTGCCAGCAGTGAACACCCTCAATCCGGAGGCACCATATATTTT
CASSEHPQSGGTIYF
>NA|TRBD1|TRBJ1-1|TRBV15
TGTGCCACCAGCAGGATCGGCAGGGGGAGTACCGAAGCTTTCTTT
CATSRIGRGSTEAFF
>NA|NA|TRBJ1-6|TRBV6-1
TGTGCCAGCAGTGAACTGTTCAGGGGAAATTCACCCCTCCACTTT
CASSELFRGNSPLHF
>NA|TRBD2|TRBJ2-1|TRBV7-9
TGTGCCAGCAGCCTTCGTAGCGGGAGGAGCTCCTACAATGAGCAGTTCTTC
CASSLRSGRSSYNEQFF
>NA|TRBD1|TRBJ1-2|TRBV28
TGTGCCAGCAGCGAAACAGGGGACAATGGCTACACCTTC
CASSETGDNGYTF
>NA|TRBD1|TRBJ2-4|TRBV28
TGTGCCAGCAGTTTGCCCGGGACAGGGATGGCCAAAAACATTCAGTACTTC
CASSLPGTGMAKNIQYF
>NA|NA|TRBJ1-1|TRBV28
TGTGCCAGCAGTGGGCGGGGCACTGAAGCTTTCTTT
CASSGRGTEAFF
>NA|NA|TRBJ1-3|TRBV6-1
TGTGCCAGCAGTGAAGCCCCAGGCTCTGGAAACACCATATATTTT
CASSEAPGSGNTIYF
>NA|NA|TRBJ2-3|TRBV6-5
TGTGCCAGCAGTTACTCGAGGGGCGGGATAGATACGCAGTATTTT
CASSYSRGGIDTQYF
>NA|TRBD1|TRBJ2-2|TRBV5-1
TGCGCCAGCAGCCCTACACGACAGGGAGTATTCTTTTTTACCGGGGAGCTGTTTTTT
CASSPTRQGVFFFTGELFF
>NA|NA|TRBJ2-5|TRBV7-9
TGTGCCAGCAGATACCCCGGTATCCAGACCCAGTACTTC
CASRYPGIQTQYF
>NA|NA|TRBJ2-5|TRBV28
TGTGCCAGCAGCCCAACACCAGTCCAAGAGACCCAGTACTTC
CASSPTPVQETQYF
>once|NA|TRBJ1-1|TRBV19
TGTGCCAGTAGTATAGGGACTGAGATGAACACTGAAGCTTTCTTT
CASSIGTEMNTEAFF
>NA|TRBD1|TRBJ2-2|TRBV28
TGTGCCAGCAAGGGACAGGGGGCTGGGACCGGGGAGCTGTTTTTT
CASKGQGAGTGELFF
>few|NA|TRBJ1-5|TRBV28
TGTGCCAGCAGTATGGTCGGGCCTAGCAATCAGCCCCAGCATTTT
CASSMVGPSNQPQHF
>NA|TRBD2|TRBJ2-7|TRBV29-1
TGCAGCGCCCGGGGGGGTTACGAGCAGTACTTC
CSARGGYEQYF
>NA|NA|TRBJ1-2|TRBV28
TGTGCCAGCAGTTCCCCCCAGGGCTACACCTTC
CASSSPQGYTF
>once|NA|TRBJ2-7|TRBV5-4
TGTGCCAGCAGCTCCTCCGGGACAACTTCCTACGAGCAGTACTTC
CASSSSGTTSYEQYF
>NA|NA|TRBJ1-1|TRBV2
TGTGCCAGCAGTGTCTTGGGGAACACTGAAGCTTTCTTT
CASSVLGNTEAFF
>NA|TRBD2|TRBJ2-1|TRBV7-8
TGTGCCAGCAGCCCTACCTCCTGGGCCCTACTAAGCGGGGGGGACAATGAGCAGTTCTTC
CASSPTSWALLSGGDNEQFF
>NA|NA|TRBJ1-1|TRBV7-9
TGTGCCAGCAGCCGAATATGGGGCACTGAAGCTTTCTTT
CASSRIWGTEAFF
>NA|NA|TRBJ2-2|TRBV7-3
TGTGCCAGCAGCCTAGGGGCGAACACCGGGGAGCTGTTTTTT
CASSLGANTGELFF
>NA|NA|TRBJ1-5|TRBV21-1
TGTGCCAGCAAGGGGGAACAGGTTTATCAGCCCCAGCATTTT
CASKGEQVYQPQHF
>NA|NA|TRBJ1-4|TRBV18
TGTGCCAGCTCCCTTAGCGGAGATGAAAAACTGTTTTTT
CASSLSGDEKLFF
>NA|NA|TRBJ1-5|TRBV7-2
TGTGCCAGCAGCTTAGCGGTGGCAGGGAATCAGCCCCAGCATTTT
CASSLAVAGNQPQHF
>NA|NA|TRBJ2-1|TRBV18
TGTGCCAGCTCACCACGAATGGAGCAGTTCTTC
CASSPRMEQFF
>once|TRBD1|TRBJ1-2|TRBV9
TGTAACAGGGGGTGGCATGGCTACACCTTC
CNRGWHGYTF
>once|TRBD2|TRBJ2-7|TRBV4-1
TGCGCCAGCAGCCAAGGACAAGCGGGAGGGTCCTACGAGCAGTACTTC
CASSQGQAGGSYEQYF
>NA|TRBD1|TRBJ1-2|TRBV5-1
TGCGCCAGCAGCTTGGGACAGGGGTTAGACTATGGCTACACCTTC
CASSLGQGLDYGYTF
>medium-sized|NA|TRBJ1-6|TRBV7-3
TGTGCCAGCAGCGTAGACTATAATTCACCCCTCCACTTT
CASSVDYNSPLHF
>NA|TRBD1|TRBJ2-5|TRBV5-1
TGCGCCAGCAGCTTGCAGGGGGCGGAGACCCAGTACTTC
CASSLQGAETQYF
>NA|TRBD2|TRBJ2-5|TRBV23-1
TGCGCCAGCAGGGAATCTAGCGGGACGGTTTTAGAGACCCAGTACTTC
CASRESSGTVLETQYF
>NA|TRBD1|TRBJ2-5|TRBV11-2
TGTGCCAGCAGCAGGGACAGGGGAGTATGGTCGACCCAGTACTTC
CASSRDRGVWSTQYF
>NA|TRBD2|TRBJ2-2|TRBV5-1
TGCGCCAGCAGCCAGACTGGACTAGCGGGGGGGCCCACCGGGGAGCTGTTTTTT
CASSQTGLAGGPTGELFF
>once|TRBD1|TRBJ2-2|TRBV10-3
TGTGCCATCAGTGAGCCGGACAGGCGGAGTGACACCGGGGAGCTGTTTTTT
CAISEPDRRSDTGELFF
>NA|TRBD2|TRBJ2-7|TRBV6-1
TGTGCCAGCAGTGAACTCTCTCCCCGCGGGAGCGGGGGACCCTACGAGCAGTACTTC
CASSELSPRGSGGPYEQYF
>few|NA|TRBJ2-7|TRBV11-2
TGTGCCAGCAGCTTACCAGGTAGCCACGAGCAGTACTTC
CASSLPGSHEQYF
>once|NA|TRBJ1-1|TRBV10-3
TGTGCCATCAGTGAGTCGAAGGGGTACACTGAAGCTTTCTTT
CAISESKGYTEAFF
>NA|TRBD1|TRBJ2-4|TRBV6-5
TGTGCCAGCAGTTATGGGACAGGGGCTGCCATTCAGTACTTC
CASSYGTGAAIQYF
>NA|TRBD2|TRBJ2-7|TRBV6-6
TGTGCCAGCAGTGTTAGCGGGGCATCCTACGAGCAGTACTTC
CASSVSGASYEQYF
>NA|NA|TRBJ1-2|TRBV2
TGTGCCAGCAGTGAGGCTGGCTACACCTTC
CASSEAGYTF
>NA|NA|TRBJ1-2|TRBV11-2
TGTGCCAGCAGCTTAGATCATGGCGGAACTAACTATGGCTACACCTTC
CASSLDHGGTNYGYTF